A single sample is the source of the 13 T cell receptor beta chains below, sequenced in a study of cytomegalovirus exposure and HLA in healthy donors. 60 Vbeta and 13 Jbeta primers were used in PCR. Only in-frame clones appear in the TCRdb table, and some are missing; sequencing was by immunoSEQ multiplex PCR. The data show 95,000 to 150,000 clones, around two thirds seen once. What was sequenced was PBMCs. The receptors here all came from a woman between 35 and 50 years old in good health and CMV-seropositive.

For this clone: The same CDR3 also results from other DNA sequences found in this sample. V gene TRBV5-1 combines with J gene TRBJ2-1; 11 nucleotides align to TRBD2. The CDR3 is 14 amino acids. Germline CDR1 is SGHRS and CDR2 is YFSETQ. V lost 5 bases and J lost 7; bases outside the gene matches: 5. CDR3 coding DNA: TGCGCCAGCAGTCTCGGGACTAGCGGTAATGAGCAGTTCTTC. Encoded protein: CASSLGTSGNEQFF. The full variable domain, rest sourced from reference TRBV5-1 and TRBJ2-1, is KAGVTQTPRYLIKTRGQQVTLSCSPISGHRSVSWYQQTPGQGLQFLFEYFSETQRNKGNFPGRFSGRQFSNSRSEMNVSTLELGDSALYLCASSLGTSGNEQFFGPGTRLTVL.

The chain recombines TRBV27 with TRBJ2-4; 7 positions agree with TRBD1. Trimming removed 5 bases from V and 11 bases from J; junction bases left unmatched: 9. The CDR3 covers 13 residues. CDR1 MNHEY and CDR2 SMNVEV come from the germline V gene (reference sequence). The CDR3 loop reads CASSVHRGSFQYF. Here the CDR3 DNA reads TGTGCCAGCAGTGTACACAGGGGAAGCTTTCAGTACTTC.

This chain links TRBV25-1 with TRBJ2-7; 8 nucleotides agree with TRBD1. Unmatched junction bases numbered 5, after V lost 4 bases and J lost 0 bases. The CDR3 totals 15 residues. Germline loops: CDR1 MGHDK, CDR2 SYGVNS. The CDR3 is CASSGDRSISYEQYF. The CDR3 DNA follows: TGTGCCAGCAGTGGGGACAGGTCTATCTCCTACGAGCAGTACTTC.

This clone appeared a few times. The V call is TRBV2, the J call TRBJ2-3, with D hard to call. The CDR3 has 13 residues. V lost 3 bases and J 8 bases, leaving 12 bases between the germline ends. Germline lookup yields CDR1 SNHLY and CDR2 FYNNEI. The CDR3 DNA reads TGTGCCAGCAGTGATGTCCCCGCCGGTACGCAGTATTTT. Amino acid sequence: CASSDVPAGTQYF.

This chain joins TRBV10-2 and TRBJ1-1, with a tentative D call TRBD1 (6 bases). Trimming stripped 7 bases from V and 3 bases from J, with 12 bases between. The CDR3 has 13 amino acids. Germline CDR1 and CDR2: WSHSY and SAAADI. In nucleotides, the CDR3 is TGCGCCAGCATATCGACAGGAGACACTGAAGCTTTCTTT. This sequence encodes CASISTGDTEAFF.

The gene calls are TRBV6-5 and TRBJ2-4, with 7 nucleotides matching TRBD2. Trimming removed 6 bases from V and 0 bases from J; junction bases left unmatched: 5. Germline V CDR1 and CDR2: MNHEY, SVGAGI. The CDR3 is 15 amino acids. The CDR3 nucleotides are TGTGCCAGCAGACAGATAGCGGGAGCCAAAAACATTCAGTACTTC. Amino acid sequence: CASRQIAGAKNIQYF.

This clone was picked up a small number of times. CDR3 coding DNA: TGTGCCATCAGTGAGTCCGTGAACACTGAAGCTTTCTTT. Residues: CAISESVNTEAFF. This sequence joins TRBV10-3 and TRBJ1-1; no reliable D call. Trimming removed 0 bases at V and 0 bases at J, with 2 bases between. This CDR3 has 13 residues. In germline, CDR1 is ENHRY, CDR2 SYGVKD.

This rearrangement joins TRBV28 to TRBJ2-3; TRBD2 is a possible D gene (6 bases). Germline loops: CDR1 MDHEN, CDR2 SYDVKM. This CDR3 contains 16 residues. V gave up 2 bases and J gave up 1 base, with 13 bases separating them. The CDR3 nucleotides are TGTGCCAGCAGTTTAGTGGCGGGGATTCGCACAGATACGCAGTATTTT. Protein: CASSLVAGIRTDTQYF.

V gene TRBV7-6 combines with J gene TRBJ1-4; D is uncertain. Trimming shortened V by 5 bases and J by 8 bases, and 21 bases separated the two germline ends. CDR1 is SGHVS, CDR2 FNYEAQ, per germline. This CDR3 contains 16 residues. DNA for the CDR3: TGTGCCAGCAGCCCAGAGGGCGGTGGCGCCCGGGAAAAACTGTTTTTT. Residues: CASSPEGGGAREKLFF.

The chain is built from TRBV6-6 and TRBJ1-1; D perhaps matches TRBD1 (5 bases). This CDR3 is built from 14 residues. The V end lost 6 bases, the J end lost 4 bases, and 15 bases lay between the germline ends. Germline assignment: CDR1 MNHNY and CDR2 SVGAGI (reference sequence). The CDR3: CASSPGGGSTEAFF. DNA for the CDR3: TGTGCCAGCAGCCCCGGGGGGGGGAGCACTGAAGCTTTCTTT.

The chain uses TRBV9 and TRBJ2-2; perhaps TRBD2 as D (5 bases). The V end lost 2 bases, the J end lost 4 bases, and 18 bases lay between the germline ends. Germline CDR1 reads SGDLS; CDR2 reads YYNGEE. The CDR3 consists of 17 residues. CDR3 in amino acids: CASSVDLSGKGTGELFF. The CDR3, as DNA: TGTGCCAGCAGCGTTGACCTTTCCGGGAAAGGCACCGGGGAGCTGTTTTTT.

CDR3 amino acids: CASSEVAGPWGDEQFF. The CDR3 DNA is TGTGCCAGCAGTGAAGTAGCGGGGCCCTGGGGGGATGAGCAGTTCTTC. The rearrangement uses TRBV6-1 and TRBJ2-1, with 8 bases that match TRBD2. Looked up from germline, CDR1 is MNHNS and CDR2 is SASEGT. Trimming cost V 1 base and J 8 bases; bases outside gene matches: 10. The CDR3 extends over 16 amino acids.

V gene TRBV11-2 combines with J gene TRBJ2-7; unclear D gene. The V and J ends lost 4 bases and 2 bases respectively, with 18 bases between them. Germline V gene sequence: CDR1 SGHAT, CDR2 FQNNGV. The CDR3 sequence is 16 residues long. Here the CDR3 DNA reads TGTGCCAGCAGCTCTCTAATGTGGCCCCGGGCCTACGAGCAGTACTTC. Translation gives CASSSLMWPRAYEQYF.